The rows below give T cell receptor beta chains drawn from one sample of a study of blood T cell repertoires in COVID-19. Assay: immunoSEQ multiplex PCR; the TCRdb copy retains only in-frame clones and omits some. The table lists 150,000 to 200,000 clones, around 80% of them singletons, with approximately 11% in the top ten. Specimen: PBMCs or T cells enriched from blood (not recorded which). Receptor source: a man aged 50 or older who had recovered from COVID-19. Both conserved end residues are part of each CDR3. D genes are given only for firm matches. Not every row has a clone size; where given, it reads once, few, many or a size class.

J: TRBJ2-2
size: NA
V: TRBV5-4
D: NA
CDR3: CASSLANGGPNGELFF
DNA: TGTGCCAGCAGCTTGGCGAACGGGGGGCCAAACGGGGAGCTGTTTTTT

J: TRBJ2-3
size: NA
V: TRBV5-4
D: NA
CDR3: CASSLGGSGYTDTQYF
DNA: TGTGCCAGCAGCTTGGGGGGAAGCGGATACACAGATACGCAGTATTTT

J: TRBJ1-2
size: NA
V: TRBV3-1/TRBV3-2
D: TRBD1
CDR3: CASSQGRGQDYGYTF
DNA: TGTGCCAGCAGCCAAGGCCGCGGACAGGACTATGGCTACACCTTC

J: TRBJ2-2
size: NA
V: TRBV5-1
D: TRBD2
CDR3: CASSENRLARSRGPLTGELFF
DNA: TGCGCCAGCAGCGAGAACCGACTAGCGCGGTCCCGCGGCCCGTTAACCGGGGAGCTGTTTTTT

J: TRBJ2-3
size: NA
V: TRBV14
D: NA
CDR3: CASSRSTGGTDTQYF
DNA: TGTGCCAGCAGCCGGTCGACGGGAGGCACAGATACGCAGTATTTT

J: TRBJ2-4
size: NA
V: TRBV5-1
D: TRBD1
CDR3: CASSQTPTGGLAKNIQYF
DNA: TGCGCCAGCAGCCAAACCCCCACAGGGGGATTAGCCAAAAACATTCAGTACTTC

J: TRBJ1-4
size: NA
V: TRBV18
D: TRBD1
CDR3: CASSPPGTGGEKLFF
DNA: TGTGCCAGCTCACCACCGGGGACAGGCGGTGAAAAACTGTTTTTT

J: TRBJ2-1
size: NA
V: TRBV27
D: NA
CDR3: CASSARQGGFPYNEQFF
DNA: TGTGCCAGCAGCGCCCGACAGGGAGGATTCCCCTACAATGAGCAGTTCTTC

J: TRBJ2-6
size: NA
V: TRBV4-1
D: NA
CDR3: CASSQDRGSGANVLTF
DNA: TGCGCCAGCAGCCAAGATCGGGGCTCTGGGGCCAACGTCCTGACTTTC

J: TRBJ2-1
size: once
V: TRBV13
D: TRBD2
CDR3: CASSEASGIRSYNEQFF
DNA: TGTGCCAGCAGCGAAGCTAGCGGGATTCGCTCCTACAATGAGCAGTTCTTC

J: TRBJ1-5
size: NA
V: TRBV27
D: NA
CDR3: CASSLAGGLVNQPQHF
DNA: TGTGCCAGCAGTTTGGCAGGAGGGTTGGTCAATCAGCCCCAGCATTTT

J: TRBJ2-5
size: NA
V: TRBV2
D: TRBD2
CDR3: CASSKGLARETQYF
DNA: TGTGCCAGCAGCAAAGGACTAGCTCGGGAGACCCAGTACTTC

J: TRBJ1-2
size: once
V: TRBV6-5
D: NA
CDR3: CASSYYNTGNYGYTF
DNA: TGTGCCAGCAGTTACTACAATACAGGGAACTATGGCTACACCTTC

J: TRBJ2-5
size: NA
V: TRBV5-1
D: TRBD2
CDR3: CASSRPSAGGQETQYF
DNA: TGCGCCAGCAGCCGACCCTCAGCGGGAGGGCAAGAGACCCAGTACTTC

J: TRBJ2-5
size: NA
V: TRBV27
D: NA
CDR3: CASRAEMVETQYF
DNA: TGTGCCAGCAGAGCTGAAATGGTCGAGACCCAGTACTTC

J: TRBJ1-1
size: NA
V: TRBV27
D: TRBD1
CDR3: CASRTGATEAFF
DNA: TGTGCCAGCCGGACAGGGGCCACTGAAGCTTTCTTT

J: TRBJ2-7
size: NA
V: TRBV2
D: TRBD1
CDR3: CASSGSHSGTGGYEQYF
DNA: TGTGCCAGCAGTGGGAGCCACTCCGGGACAGGGGGGTACGAGCAGTACTTC

J: TRBJ2-7
size: NA
V: TRBV19
D: NA
CDR3: CATLDWSSYEQYF
DNA: TGTGCCACCTTAGACTGGAGCTCCTACGAGCAGTACTTC

J: TRBJ2-5
size: NA
V: TRBV19
D: TRBD2
CDR3: CASSSPGTSAETQYF
DNA: TGTGCCAGTAGTTCCCCCGGGACTAGCGCCGAGACCCAGTACTTC

J: TRBJ2-5
size: NA
V: TRBV11-2
D: TRBD2
CDR3: CASSPSGSRGETQYF
DNA: TGTGCCAGCAGCCCTAGCGGGAGCAGAGGGGAGACCCAGTACTTC

J: TRBJ1-1
size: once
V: TRBV27
D: NA
CDR3: CASSLSPGWTEAFF
DNA: TGTGCCAGCAGTTTATCGCCAGGGTGGACTGAAGCTTTCTTT

J: TRBJ2-1
size: NA
V: TRBV27
D: TRBD1
CDR3: CASKKLDRDSYNEQFF
DNA: TGTGCCAGCAAAAAGTTGGACAGGGACTCCTACAATGAGCAGTTCTTC

J: TRBJ2-1
size: NA
V: TRBV29-1
D: NA
CDR3: CSGSIQGGSYNEQFF
DNA: TGCAGCGGAAGTATACAGGGGGGGTCCTACAATGAGCAGTTCTTC

J: TRBJ2-7
size: NA
V: TRBV6-5
D: NA
CDR3: CASSYDSSYEQYF
DNA: TGTGCCAGCAGTTACGACAGCTCCTACGAGCAGTACTTC

J: TRBJ2-2
size: NA
V: TRBV3-1/TRBV3-2
D: TRBD1
CDR3: CASSPGTGTGELFF
DNA: TGTGCCAGCAGCCCCGGGACAGGGACCGGGGAGCTGTTTTTT

J: TRBJ2-5
size: NA
V: TRBV3-1/TRBV3-2
D: TRBD1
CDR3: CASSQDQGQTETQYF
DNA: TGTGCCAGCAGCCAAGATCAGGGACAGACAGAGACCCAGTACTTC

J: TRBJ1-3
size: few
V: TRBV6-5
D: TRBD1
CDR3: CASNVQGRSGNTIYF
DNA: TGTGCCAGCAACGTACAGGGGAGATCTGGAAACACCATATATTTT

J: TRBJ2-7
size: NA
V: TRBV28
D: NA
CDR3: CASSLLGAGEQYF
DNA: TGTGCCAGCAGTTTATTGGGGGCTGGGGAGCAGTACTTC

J: TRBJ2-5
size: once
V: TRBV7-2
D: NA
CDR3: CASSLSPSGETQYF
DNA: TGTGCCAGCAGCTTAAGCCCGTCGGGAGAGACCCAGTACTTC

J: TRBJ1-5
size: few
V: TRBV12-3/TRBV12-4
D: NA
CDR3: CASSFIPGQPQHF
DNA: TGTGCCAGCAGTTTTATACCCGGGCAGCCCCAGCATTTT

J: TRBJ2-7
size: few
V: TRBV6-5
D: NA
CDR3: CASSLSEVFSYEQYF
DNA: TGTGCCAGCAGCCTCAGCGAGGTCTTTTCCTACGAGCAGTACTTC

J: TRBJ2-1
size: NA
V: TRBV7-9
D: NA
CDR3: CATSGGWGRYNEQFF
DNA: TGTGCCACTTCAGGCGGTTGGGGCCGATACAATGAGCAGTTCTTC

J: TRBJ2-7
size: few
V: TRBV14
D: NA
CDR3: CASSRVDRTTYEQYF
DNA: TGTGCCAGCAGCCGGGTAGACAGGACAACCTACGAGCAGTACTTC